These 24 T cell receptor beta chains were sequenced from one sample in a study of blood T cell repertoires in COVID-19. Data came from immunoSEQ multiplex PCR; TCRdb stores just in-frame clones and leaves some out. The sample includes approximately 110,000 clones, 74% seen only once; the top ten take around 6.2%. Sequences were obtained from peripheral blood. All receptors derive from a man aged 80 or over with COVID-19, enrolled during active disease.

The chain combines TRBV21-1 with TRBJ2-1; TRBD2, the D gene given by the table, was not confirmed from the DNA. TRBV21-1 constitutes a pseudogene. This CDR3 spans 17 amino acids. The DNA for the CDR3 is TGTGCCAGCAGCAAAGCCGGTCGATTTGATGCGGGGAATGAGCAGTTCTTC. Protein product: CASSKAGRFDAGNEQFF.

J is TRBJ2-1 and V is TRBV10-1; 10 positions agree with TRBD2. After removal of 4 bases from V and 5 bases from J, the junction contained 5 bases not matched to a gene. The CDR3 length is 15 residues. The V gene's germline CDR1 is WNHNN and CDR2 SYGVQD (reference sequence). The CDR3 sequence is CASSGASGRDNEQFF. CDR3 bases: TGCGCCAGCAGTGGGGCTAGCGGGAGAGACAATGAGCAGTTCTTC.

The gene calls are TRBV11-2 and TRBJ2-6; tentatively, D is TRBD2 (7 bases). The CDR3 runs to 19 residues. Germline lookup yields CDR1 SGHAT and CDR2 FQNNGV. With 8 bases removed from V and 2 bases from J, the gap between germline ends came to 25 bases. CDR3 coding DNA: TGTGCCAGCCGTAACCCGGGGGGCGGGAGACGGACTGGGGCCAACGTCCTGACTTTC. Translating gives CASRNPGGGRRTGANVLTF.

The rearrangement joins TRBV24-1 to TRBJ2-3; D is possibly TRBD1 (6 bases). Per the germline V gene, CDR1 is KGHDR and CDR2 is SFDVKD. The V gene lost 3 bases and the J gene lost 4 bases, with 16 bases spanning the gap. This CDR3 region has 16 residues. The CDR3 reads CATSDATGLSADTQYF. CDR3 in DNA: TGTGCCACCAGTGATGCCACAGGGTTATCGGCAGATACGCAGTATTTT.

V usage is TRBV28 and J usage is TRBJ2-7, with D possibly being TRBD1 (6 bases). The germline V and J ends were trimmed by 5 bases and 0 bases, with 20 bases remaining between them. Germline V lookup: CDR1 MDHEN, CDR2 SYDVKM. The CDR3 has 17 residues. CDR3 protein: CASSTYLQGISSYEQYF. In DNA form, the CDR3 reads TGTGCCAGCAGTACATACCTACAGGGTATAAGCTCCTACGAGCAGTACTTC.

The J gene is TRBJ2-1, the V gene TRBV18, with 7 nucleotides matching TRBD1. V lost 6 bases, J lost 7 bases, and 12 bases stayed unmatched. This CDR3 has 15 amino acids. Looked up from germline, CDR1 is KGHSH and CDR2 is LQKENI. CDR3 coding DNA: TGTGCCAGCTCTCTTAGACAGGGAGTTTGGAATGAGCAGTTCTTC. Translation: CASSLRQGVWNEQFF.

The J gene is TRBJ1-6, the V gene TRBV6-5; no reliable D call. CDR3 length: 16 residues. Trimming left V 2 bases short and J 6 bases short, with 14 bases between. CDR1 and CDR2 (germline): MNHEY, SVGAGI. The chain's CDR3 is CASSYATVQTNSPLHF. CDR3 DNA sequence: TGTGCCAGCAGTTACGCGACGGTACAGACTAATTCACCCCTCCACTTT.

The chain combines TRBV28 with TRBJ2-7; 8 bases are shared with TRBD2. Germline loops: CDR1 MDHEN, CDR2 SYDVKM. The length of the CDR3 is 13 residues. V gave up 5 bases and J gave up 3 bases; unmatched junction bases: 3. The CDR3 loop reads CASSVGLGYEQYF. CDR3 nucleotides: TGTGCCAGCAGTGTGGGACTAGGCTACGAGCAGTACTTC. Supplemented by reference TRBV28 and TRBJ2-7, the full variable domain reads DVKVTQSSRYLVKRTGEKVFLECVQDMDHENMFWYRQDPGLGLRLIYFSYDVKMKEKGDIPEGYSVSREKKERFSLILESASTNQTSMYLCASSVGLGYEQYFGPGTRLTVT.

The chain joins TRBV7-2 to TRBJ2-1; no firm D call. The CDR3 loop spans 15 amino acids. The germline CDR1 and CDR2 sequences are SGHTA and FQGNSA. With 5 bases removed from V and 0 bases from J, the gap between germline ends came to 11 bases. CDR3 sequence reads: CASSADFASYNEQFF. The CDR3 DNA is TGTGCCAGCAGCGCCGACTTCGCCTCCTACAATGAGCAGTTCTTC.

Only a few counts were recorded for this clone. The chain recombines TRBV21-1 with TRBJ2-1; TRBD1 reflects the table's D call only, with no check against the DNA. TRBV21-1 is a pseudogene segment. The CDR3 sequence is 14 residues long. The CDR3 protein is CAPIGTAAYNEQFF. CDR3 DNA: TGTGCCCCCATCGGGACAGCAGCCTACAATGAGCAGTTCTTC.

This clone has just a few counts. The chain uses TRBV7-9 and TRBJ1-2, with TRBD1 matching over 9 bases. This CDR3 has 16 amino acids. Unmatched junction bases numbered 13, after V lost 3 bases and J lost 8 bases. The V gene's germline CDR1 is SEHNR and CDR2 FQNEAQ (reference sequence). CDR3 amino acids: CASSFIRTGEAFGYTF. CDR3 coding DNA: TGTGCCAGCAGCTTCATTCGGACAGGGGAGGCTTTCGGCTACACCTTC.

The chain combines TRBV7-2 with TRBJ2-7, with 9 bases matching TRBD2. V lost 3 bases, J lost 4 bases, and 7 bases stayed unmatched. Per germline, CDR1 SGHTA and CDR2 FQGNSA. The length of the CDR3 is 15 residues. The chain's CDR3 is CASSFFSGGQYEQYF. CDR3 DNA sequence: TGTGCCAGCAGCTTTTTTAGCGGGGGCCAGTACGAGCAGTACTTC.

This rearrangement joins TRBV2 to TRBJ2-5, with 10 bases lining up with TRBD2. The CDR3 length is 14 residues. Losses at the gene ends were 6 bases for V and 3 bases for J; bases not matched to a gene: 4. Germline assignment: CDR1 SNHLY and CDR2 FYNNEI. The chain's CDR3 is CASSPTSGKETQYF. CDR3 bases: TGTGCCAGCAGCCCCACTAGCGGGAAAGAGACCCAGTACTTC.

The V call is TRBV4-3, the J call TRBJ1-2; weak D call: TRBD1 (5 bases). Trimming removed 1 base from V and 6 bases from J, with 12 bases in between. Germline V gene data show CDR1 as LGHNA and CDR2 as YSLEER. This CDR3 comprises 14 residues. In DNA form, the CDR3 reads TGCGCCAGCAGCCAAGCAGACAGAAATAATGGCTACACCTTC. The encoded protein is CASSQADRNNGYTF.

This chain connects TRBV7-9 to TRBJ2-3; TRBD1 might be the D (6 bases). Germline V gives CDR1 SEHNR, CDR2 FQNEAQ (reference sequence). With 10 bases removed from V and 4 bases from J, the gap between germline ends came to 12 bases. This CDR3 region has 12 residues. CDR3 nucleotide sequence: TGTGCCATCCTACAGGGTGCAGATACGCAGTATTTT. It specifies CAILQGADTQYF.

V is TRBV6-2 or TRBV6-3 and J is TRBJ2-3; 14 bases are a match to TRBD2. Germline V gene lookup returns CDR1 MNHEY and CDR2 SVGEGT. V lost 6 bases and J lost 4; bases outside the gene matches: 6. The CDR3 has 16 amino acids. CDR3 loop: CASSRGLAGGADTQYF. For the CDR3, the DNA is TGTGCCAGCAGCCGCGGACTAGCGGGAGGTGCAGATACGCAGTATTTT.

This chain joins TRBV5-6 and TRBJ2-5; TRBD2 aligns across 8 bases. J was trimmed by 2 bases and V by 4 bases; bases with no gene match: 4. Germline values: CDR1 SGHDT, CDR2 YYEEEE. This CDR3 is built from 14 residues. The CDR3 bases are TGTGCCAGCAGCAAAGGACTAGCACAAGAGACCCAGTACTTC. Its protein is CASSKGLAQETQYF.

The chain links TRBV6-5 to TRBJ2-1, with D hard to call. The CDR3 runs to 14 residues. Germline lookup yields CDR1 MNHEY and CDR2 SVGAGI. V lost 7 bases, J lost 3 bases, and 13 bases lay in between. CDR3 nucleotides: TGTGCCAGCATGAAGAGCGTAGTCTACAATGAGCAGTTCTTC. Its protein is CASMKSVVYNEQFF.

The CDR3 protein is CASSAATSGSYEQYF. DNA for the CDR3: TGCGCCAGCAGTGCGGCGACTAGCGGCTCCTACGAGCAGTACTTC. The genes are TRBV10-2 and TRBJ2-7; 9 bases are a match to TRBD2. Germline V gene lookup returns CDR1 WSHSY and CDR2 SAAADI. The CDR3 length is 15 residues. Trimming took 4 bases from V and 0 from J; bases not matched to a gene: 4.

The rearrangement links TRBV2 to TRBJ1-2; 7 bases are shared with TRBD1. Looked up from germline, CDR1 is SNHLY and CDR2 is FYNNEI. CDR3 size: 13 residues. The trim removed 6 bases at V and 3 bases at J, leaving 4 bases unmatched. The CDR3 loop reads CASRTGTDYGYTF. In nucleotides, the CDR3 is TGTGCCAGCAGGACCGGGACAGACTATGGCTACACCTTC.

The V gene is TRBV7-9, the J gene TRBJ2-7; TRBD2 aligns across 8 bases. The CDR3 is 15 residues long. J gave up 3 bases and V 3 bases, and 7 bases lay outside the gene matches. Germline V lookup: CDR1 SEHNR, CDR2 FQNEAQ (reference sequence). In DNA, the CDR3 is TGTGCCAGCAGCTTGCTGTTAAGCGGGAGCTACGAGCAGTACTTC. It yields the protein CASSLLLSGSYEQYF.

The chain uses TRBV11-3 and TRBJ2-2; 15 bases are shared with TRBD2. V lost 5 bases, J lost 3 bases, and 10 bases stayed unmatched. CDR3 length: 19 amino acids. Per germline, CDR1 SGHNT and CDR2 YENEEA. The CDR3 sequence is CASSPGTSGRIRDTGELFF. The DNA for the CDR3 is TGTGCCAGCAGCCCCGGGACTAGCGGGAGGATCCGGGACACCGGGGAGCTGTTTTTT.

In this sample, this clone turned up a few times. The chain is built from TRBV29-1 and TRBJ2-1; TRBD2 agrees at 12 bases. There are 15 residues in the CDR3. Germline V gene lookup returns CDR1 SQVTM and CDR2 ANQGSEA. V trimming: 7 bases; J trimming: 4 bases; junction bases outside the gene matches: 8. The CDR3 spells CSAKTSGSNYNEQFF. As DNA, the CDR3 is TGCAGCGCTAAGACTAGCGGGAGTAATTACAATGAGCAGTTCTTC.

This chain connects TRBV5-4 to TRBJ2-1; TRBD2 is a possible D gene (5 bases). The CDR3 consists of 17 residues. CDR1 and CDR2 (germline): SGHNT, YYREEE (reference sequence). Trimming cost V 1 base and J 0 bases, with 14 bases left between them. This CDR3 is CASSLYSGLSSYNEQFF. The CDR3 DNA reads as TGTGCCAGCAGCTTGTACAGCGGCCTTAGCTCCTACAATGAGCAGTTCTTC. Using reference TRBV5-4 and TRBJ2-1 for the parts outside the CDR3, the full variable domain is ETGVTQSPTHLIKTRGQQVTLRCSSQSGHNTVSWYQQALGQGPQFIFQYYREEENGRGNFPPRFSGLQFPNYSSELNVNALELDDSALYLCASSLYSGLSSYNEQFFGPGTRLTVL.